The 17 T cell receptor beta chains presented below share a single source sample, sequenced in a study of cytomegalovirus exposure and HLA in healthy donors. PCR used 60 Vbeta primers and 13 Jbeta primers. Libraries were prepared by immunoSEQ multiplex PCR; TCRdb keeps only in-frame clonotypes and omits some of them. The repertoire holds 70,000 to 100,000 clones, with roughly 80% as singletons. The sequencing input was PBMCs. The source of these receptors is a woman in her forties or fifties in good health and CMV-seropositive.

CDR3 protein: CATQRDRATQPQHF. Written as DNA, the CDR3 is TGTGCCACACAGAGGGACAGGGCAACTCAGCCCCAGCATTTT. The rearrangement links TRBV2 to TRBJ1-5; 9 nucleotides match TRBD1. This CDR3 is built from 14 residues. From germline, CDR1 is SNHLY and CDR2 FYNNEI. Unmatched junction bases numbered 10, after V lost 10 bases and J lost 6 bases.

The chain joins TRBV11-2 to TRBJ2-1; D not resolved. Germline V gives CDR1 SGHAT, CDR2 FQNNGV. The CDR3 has 11 amino acids. The V end was cut by 5 bases, the J end by 8 bases, with 7 bases between. CDR3 amino acids: CASSLRDEQFF. For the CDR3, the DNA is TGTGCCAGCAGCCTACGGGATGAGCAGTTCTTC.

This chain links TRBV19 with TRBJ2-5; 9 nucleotides match TRBD2. Germline-derived CDR1 and CDR2 are LNHDA and SQIVND (reference sequence). V gave up 0 bases and J gave up 4 bases; unmatched junction bases: 3. The CDR3 loop spans 15 amino acids. The DNA of the CDR3 is TGTGCCAGTAGTATAGATAGCGGGAGTGCAGAGACCCAGTACTTC. Translated, it gives CASSIDSGSAETQYF.

The chain joins TRBV27 to TRBJ2-1; 11 nucleotides match TRBD1. The CDR3 spans 15 residues. From germline, CDR1 is MNHEY and CDR2 SMNVEV (reference sequence). The trim removed 0 bases at V and 12 bases at J, leaving 7 bases unmatched. The CDR3: CASSLSLDRGPGQFF. In DNA, the CDR3 is TGTGCCAGCAGTTTATCCCTGGACAGGGGGCCGGGGCAGTTCTTC.

This clone occurred once. The gene calls are TRBV7-9 and TRBJ2-7, with D perhaps matching TRBD2 (5 bases). From germline, CDR1 is SEHNR and CDR2 FQNEAQ (reference sequence). V was shortened by 6 bases and J by 0 bases, with 21 bases between the two germline ends. The CDR3 is 17 amino acids. This CDR3 reads CASSHDPRTGNSYEQYF. DNA of the CDR3: TGTGCCAGCAGTCACGACCCAAGGACGGGGAACTCCTACGAGCAGTACTTC.

The J gene is TRBJ2-1, the V gene TRBV7-3; D possibly corresponds to TRBD1 (5 bases). V lost 5 bases and J lost 9, with 14 bases in between. The CDR3 totals 13 residues. In germline, CDR1 is SGHTA, CDR2 FQGTGA. CDR3 sequence: CASSPQGASEQFF. In nucleotides, the CDR3 is TGTGCCAGCAGCCCCCAGGGCGCCTCTGAGCAGTTCTTC.

This rearrangement joins TRBV4-1 to TRBJ2-7, with TRBD2 identical over 10 bases. Germline assignment: CDR1 MGHRA and CDR2 YSYEKL. The J segment lost 3 bases and the V segment lost 2 bases, leaving 4 bases of the junction unmatched. This CDR3 region has 15 residues. CDR3 residues: CASSQLTSGFYEQYV. The CDR3 DNA follows: TGCGCCAGCAGCCAATTGACTAGCGGGTTCTACGAGCAGTACGTC.

The V and J genes are TRBV10-3 and TRBJ1-1, with D possibly TRBD1 on 5 matching bases. This CDR3 is 15 amino acids long. Germline V gives CDR1 ENHRY, CDR2 SYGVKD. The ends were cut back, 2 bases at V and 3 bases at J, with 13 bases in the middle. In DNA form, the CDR3 reads TGTGCCATCAGTGAGGGAGGGGAGGGTGACACTGAAGCTTTCTTT. Its translation: CAISEGGEGDTEAFF.

This chain uses TRBV6-1 with TRBJ2-7, with 8 bases matching TRBD1. V trimming: 5 bases; J trimming: 6 bases; junction bases outside the gene matches: 6. Germline lookup yields CDR1 MNHNS and CDR2 SASEGT. The CDR3 totals 13 residues. CDR3 sequence (DNA): TGTGCCAGCAGTACAGGGGGGAACTTCGAGCAGTACGTC. Its translation is CASSTGGNFEQYV.

The CDR3, as DNA: TGTGCCAGCAGGGGGGGGGCGCTTCCGAACACTGAAGCTTTCTTT. Protein sequence: CASRGGALPNTEAFF. The chain joins TRBV6-5 to TRBJ1-1, with D perhaps matching TRBD1 (6 bases). V was clipped by 6 bases and J by 1 base, with 15 bases between them. The germline gives CDR1 MNHEY, CDR2 SVGAGI. The length of the CDR3 is 15 residues.

The chain couples TRBV11-3 to TRBJ2-2; possible D gene TRBD2, 6 bases. This CDR3 comprises 13 residues. The V and J ends lost 2 bases and 8 bases respectively, with 9 bases between them. Germline V gene sequence: CDR1 SGHNT, CDR2 YENEEA. The CDR3 region has the DNA TGTGCCAGCAGCTTATTCCGGGGGGGGGAGCTGTTTTTT. Protein product: CASSLFRGGELFF.

The rearrangement links TRBV27 to TRBJ2-7; D not certain. There are 13 residues in the CDR3. V was pared by 2 bases and J by 5 bases, with 10 bases between. Germline V gene data show CDR1 as MNHEY and CDR2 as SMNVEV (reference sequence). DNA of the CDR3: TGTGCCAGCAGTTTAGGTGGCCGGGACGAGCAGTACTTC. Translation: CASSLGGRDEQYF.

The chain employs TRBV11-2 and TRBJ1-3, with 8 bases fitting TRBD1. Germline values: CDR1 SGHAT, CDR2 FQNNGV. This CDR3 region has 15 residues. V shed 5 bases and J 4 bases; nucleotides not matched to a gene: 7. DNA of the CDR3: TGTGCCAGCAGCCGGGGCTGGACAGGGGGAAACACCATATATTTT. This translates into CASSRGWTGGNTIYF.

This clone was detected a few times. The chain carries TRBV19 and TRBJ1-2; 9 nucleotides agree with TRBD1. CDR1 LNHDA and CDR2 SQIVND come from the germline V gene (reference sequence). The CDR3 loop spans 13 amino acids. The junction had 5 bases not matched to a gene; V was cut back by 5 bases and J by 7 bases. CDR3 DNA sequence: TGTGCCAGTAGTGACAGGGGGAGACGTGGCTACACCTTC. It encodes CASSDRGRRGYTF.

The V and J genes are TRBV15 and TRBJ1-1; weak D call: TRBD1 (6 bases). The CDR3 is 15 amino acids. The V and J ends lost 0 bases and 5 bases respectively, with 13 bases between them. Per germline, CDR1 LNHNV and CDR2 YYDKDF (reference sequence). In nucleotides, the CDR3 is TGTGCCACCAGCAGAGATATCAACAGGGAAACTGAAGCTTTCTTT. It is translated as CATSRDINRETEAFF.

The chain carries TRBV6-5 and TRBJ1-3; D unclear. CDR1 is MNHEY and CDR2 is SVGAGI in the germline V gene. The CDR3 loop spans 14 amino acids. V lost 2 bases, J lost 2 bases, and 7 bases lay in between. The CDR3 loop reads CASSYRGTGNTIYF. As DNA, the CDR3 is TGTGCCAGCAGTTACAGAGGGACTGGAAACACCATATATTTT.

This clone has more than one count but fewer than ten. This chain uses TRBV27 with TRBJ2-1; 11 bases are shared with TRBD2. Germline CDR1 and CDR2: MNHEY and SMNVEV (reference sequence). V lost 6 bases and J lost 6; bases outside the gene matches: 10. The CDR3 is made up of 16 amino acids. CDR3 nucleotide sequence: TGTGCCAGCAGGCTAATAGCGGGGGGGGGAGCCAATGAGCAGTTCTTC. It specifies CASRLIAGGGANEQFF.